This T cell receptor (beta chain) came from a study of blood T cell repertoires in COVID-19. As for the study in general: The origin of the acute and convalescent COVID-19 samples was the United States, Italy and Spain. Nucleic acid was either cDNA or gDNA, and it came from T cells, B-cell-depleted T cells, or PBMCs.

Profiling relied on immunoSEQ multiplex PCR, and the TCRdb table lists in-frame clones only, not all of them. The profile shows about 69,000 clones, around 87% of them singletons. Germline CDR1 LGHDT, CDR2 YNNKEL (reference sequence). With 1 base clipped from V and 0 bases from J, the junction kept 1 base outside the gene matches. This CDR3 contains 15 residues. The source is a man aged 50-59 years with acute or convalescent COVID-19. V and J are TRBV3-1 (or the pseudogene TRBV3-2) and TRBJ2-5; 8 nucleotides agree with TRBD2. Sequenced material: peripheral blood. CDR3: CASSQGGRNQETQYF. In DNA, the CDR3 is TGTGCCAGCAGCCAAGGCGGGAGGAACCAAGAGACCCAGTACTTC.